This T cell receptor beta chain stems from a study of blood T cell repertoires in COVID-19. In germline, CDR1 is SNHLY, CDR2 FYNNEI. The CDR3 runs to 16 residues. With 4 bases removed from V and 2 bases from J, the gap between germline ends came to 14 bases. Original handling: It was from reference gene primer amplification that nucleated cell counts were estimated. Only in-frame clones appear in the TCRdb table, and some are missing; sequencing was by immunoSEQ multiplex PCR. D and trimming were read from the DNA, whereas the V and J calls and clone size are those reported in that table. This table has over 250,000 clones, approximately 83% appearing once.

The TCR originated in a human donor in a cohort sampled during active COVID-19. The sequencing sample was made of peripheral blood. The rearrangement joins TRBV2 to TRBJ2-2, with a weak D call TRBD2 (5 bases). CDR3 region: CASSVEGPGNTGELFF. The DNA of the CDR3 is TGTGCCAGCAGTGTAGAGGGCCCGGGCAACACCGGGGAGCTGTTTTTT.